This TCR beta chain was documented in a study of T cell responses to AZD1222 COVID-19 vaccine. Study-level information: Second-dose timings of about 4 or about 12 weeks were pooled. Study-wide results and limits: At baseline, just a handful of AZD1222 recipients tested seropositive. Repertoire samples came only from after the peak T cell response.

CDR3 size: 14 residues. Per germline, CDR1 SGHTA and CDR2 FQGNSA. V was pared by 0 bases and J by 6 bases, with 11 bases between. With respect to this clone: Its matching antigen is unknown.

Data came from immunoSEQ multiplex PCR; TCRdb stores just in-frame clones and leaves some out. The repertoire holds over 150,000 clones, with less than 90% as singletons. The input for sequencing was peripheral blood, taken on day 0 of AZD1222 vaccination. This sequence originates from an adult in good health. The gene calls are TRBV7-2 and TRBJ1-2, with D possibly TRBD1 on 5 matching bases. CDR3 nucleotide sequence: TGTGCCAGCAGCTTAGCCCCAGGGTTGGATGGCTACACCTTC. This translates into CASSLAPGLDGYTF. The full variable domain, rest sourced from reference TRBV7-2 and TRBJ1-2, is GAGVSQSPSNKVTEKGKDVELRCDPISGHTALYWYRQSLGQGLEFLIYFQGNSAPDKSGLPSDRFSAERTGGSVSTLTIQRTQQEDSAVYLCASSLAPGLDGYTFGSGTRLTVV.